This T cell receptor (beta chain) was profiled in a study of long-term antiretroviral therapy in people with HIV. The study, taken as a whole, reports: Narrower CDR3 length ranges marked HIV repertoires relative to controls.

This CDR3 comprises 15 residues. CDR1 is SGHTA and CDR2 is FQGTGA in the germline V gene. Deletions cut 8 bases from V and 0 bases from J, with 14 bases between. Comments on this clone: What it binds is unknown.

This was the immunoSEQ v3.0 assay at survey level. A per-sample goal of about 35,000-50,000 T-cell genomes was targeted by sequencing. Clones were sequenced by immunoSEQ multiplex PCR, and TCRdb holds only the in-frame ones, with some missing. The sample consists of fewer than 30,000 clones, about 95% of them appearing once. The gene calls are TRBV7-3 and TRBJ2-1; D is possibly TRBD2 (6 bases). The TCR sequence derives from a man aged 30 to 45 with HIV. This specimen consisted of unsorted PBMCs, obtained 5.3 years after starting antiretroviral therapy. The CDR3 here is CASSPLGGSYNEQFF. The CDR3 nucleotides are TGTGCCAGCTCCCCCTTGGGGGGCTCCTACAATGAGCAGTTCTTC.